This TCR beta chain derives from a study of shared clonotypes between healthy human individuals. Study-wide findings and caveats: Estimated richness was generally greater in naive than memory subsets.

Investigators spread the genomic DNA of each subset evenly over several immunoSEQ plates. Data came from immunoSEQ multiplex PCR; TCRdb stores just in-frame clones and leaves some out. The table has around 700,000 clones, about 90% seen once; the top ten hold 24%. As regards this clone: Its antigen is currently unknown.

The naive CD8 population came from CD45RO-negative cells selected for CCR7, without terminally differentiated effector memory CD45RA+ cells. Healthy adults negative for HIV, lacking recent acute infections or vaccinations, served as donors. V shed 7 bases and J 4 bases; nucleotides not matched to a gene: 7. CDR3 length: 14 amino acids. CDR1 and CDR2 from the germline V gene are MNHEY and SMNVEV (reference sequence). The material sequenced was naive CD8+ T cells sorted from blood. The sequence came from a man aged 25 to 45 in good health. The rearrangement uses TRBV27 and TRBJ1-1; 9 bases are shared with TRBD1. The CDR3 DNA sequence: TGTGCCAGCACTCGGACAGGGGTTGGCACTGAAGCTTTCTTT. Its translation is CASTRTGVGTEAFF.